Listed below are T cell receptor beta chains from one sample, sequenced in a study of OX40 agonist ivuxolimab in advanced cancers. Data came from immunoSEQ multiplex PCR; TCRdb stores just in-frame clones and leaves some out. This table holds tens of thousands of clones, 80% found once. This sample comprised CD4+ or CD8+ T cells sorted from blood, obtained in a trial of the OX40 agonist ivuxolimab. Source of these receptors: an adult with an advanced solid tumor such as melanoma, head and neck, liver or kidney cancer. Each CDR3 is given with its conserved first and last residue. The D gene is left open where the match is weak. Not every row has a clone size; where given, it reads once, few, many or a size class.

J gene: TRBJ2-1
D gene: TRBD2
V gene: TRBV7-2
clone size: once
CDR3 protein: CASSLGLASNEQFF
CDR3 DNA: TGTGCCAGCAGCCTTGGACTAGCCTCCAATGAGCAGTTCTTC

J gene: TRBJ1-1
D gene: TRBD1
V gene: TRBV18
clone size: -
CDR3 protein: CASSLDRGAMAEAFF
CDR3 DNA: TGTGCCAGCTCCCTTGACAGGGGAGCGATGGCTGAAGCTTTCTTT

J gene: TRBJ1-2
D gene: -
V gene: TRBV27
clone size: few
CDR3 protein: CATRAQGRYGYTF
CDR3 DNA: TGTGCCACCCGAGCACAAGGGCGGTATGGCTACACCTTC

J gene: TRBJ2-7
D gene: -
V gene: TRBV27
clone size: few
CDR3 protein: CASRESGRGYEQYF
CDR3 DNA: TGTGCCAGCAGGGAGTCAGGCAGGGGATACGAGCAGTACTTC

J gene: TRBJ2-6
D gene: -
V gene: TRBV29-1
clone size: -
CDR3 protein: CSAQEANVLTF
CDR3 DNA: TGCAGCGCTCAAGAGGCCAACGTCCTGACTTTC

J gene: TRBJ2-5
D gene: -
V gene: TRBV18
clone size: -
CDR3 protein: CASSPMEGQTQYF
CDR3 DNA: TGTGCCAGCTCACCAATGGAGGGACAGACCCAGTACTTC

J gene: TRBJ2-3
D gene: -
V gene: TRBV29-1
clone size: -
CDR3 protein: CGGRESGTQYF
CDR3 DNA: TGCGGCGGCCGGGAGAGTGGTACGCAGTATTTT

J gene: TRBJ2-1
D gene: -
V gene: TRBV19
clone size: -
CDR3 protein: CASSIRGGRLGDEQFF
CDR3 DNA: TGTGCCAGTAGTATAAGAGGTGGGAGGCTGGGGGATGAGCAGTTCTTC

J gene: TRBJ2-2
D gene: -
V gene: TRBV5-1
clone size: -
CDR3 protein: CASSLQGGTGELFF
CDR3 DNA: TGCGCCAGCAGCTTACAAGGGGGCACCGGGGAGCTGTTTTTT

J gene: TRBJ2-4
D gene: -
V gene: TRBV14
clone size: -
CDR3 protein: CASSLGTAKNIQYF
CDR3 DNA: TGTGCCAGCAGCCTCGGGACTGCCAAAAACATTCAGTACTTC

J gene: TRBJ1-1
D gene: -
V gene: TRBV18
clone size: -
CDR3 protein: CASSPVTATMNTEAFF
CDR3 DNA: TGTGCCAGCTCACCGGTCACAGCCACGATGAACACTGAAGCTTTCTTT

J gene: TRBJ1-1
D gene: -
V gene: TRBV5-1
clone size: -
CDR3 protein: CASSLAGFSEAFF
CDR3 DNA: TGCGCCAGCAGCTTGGCAGGGTTCTCTGAAGCTTTCTTT

J gene: TRBJ2-3
D gene: -
V gene: TRBV18
clone size: -
CDR3 protein: CASSPWGEIEDTQYF
CDR3 DNA: TGTGCCAGCTCACCCTGGGGGGAGATCGAAGATACGCAGTATTTT

J gene: TRBJ1-2
D gene: -
V gene: TRBV18
clone size: few
CDR3 protein: CASSPGGIGYTF
CDR3 DNA: TGTGCCAGCTCACCAGGGGGTATTGGCTACACCTTC

J gene: TRBJ2-4
D gene: -
V gene: TRBV21-1
clone size: -
CDR3 protein: CASSNKEQLKNIQYF
CDR3 DNA: TGTGCCAGCAGCAATAAGGAACAGCTGAAAAACATTCAGTACTTC

J gene: TRBJ2-1
D gene: TRBD2
V gene: TRBV2
clone size: -
CDR3 protein: CASSGGTSFFEQFF
CDR3 DNA: TGTGCCAGCAGTGGCGGGACTAGCTTCTTTGAGCAGTTCTTC

J gene: TRBJ1-2
D gene: TRBD1
V gene: TRBV7-6
clone size: -
CDR3 protein: CASSSRAGTGDGYTF
CDR3 DNA: TGTGCCAGCAGCTCCCGAGCCGGGACAGGGGATGGCTACACCTTC

J gene: TRBJ1-1
D gene: -
V gene: TRBV30
clone size: -
CDR3 protein: CAWNRDRGFTEAFF
CDR3 DNA: TGTGCCTGGAATAGGGACCGCGGGTTCACTGAAGCTTTCTTT

J gene: TRBJ2-5
D gene: -
V gene: TRBV7-9
clone size: -
CDR3 protein: CASSPKGAQETQYF
CDR3 DNA: TGTGCCAGCAGCCCTAAGGGAGCACAAGAGACCCAGTACTTC

J gene: TRBJ2-1
D gene: TRBD2
V gene: TRBV7-2
clone size: -
CDR3 protein: CASSTQIVGGGALGEQFF
CDR3 DNA: TGTGCCAGCAGCACACAGATAGTGGGCGGGGGGGCTTTGGGTGAGCAGTTCTTC

J gene: TRBJ1-4
D gene: -
V gene: TRBV27
clone size: -
CDR3 protein: CASSNVGGEKLFF
CDR3 DNA: TGTGCCAGCAGTAACGTGGGGGGTGAAAAACTGTTTTTT

J gene: TRBJ2-7
D gene: TRBD2
V gene: TRBV7-8
clone size: -
CDR3 protein: CASSLAMREEEQYF
CDR3 DNA: TGTGCCAGCAGCTTAGCGATGCGGGAGGAAGAGCAGTACTTC

J gene: TRBJ1-5
D gene: TRBD1
V gene: TRBV2
clone size: -
CDR3 protein: CASSDRGSQPQHF
CDR3 DNA: TGTGCCAGCAGCGACAGGGGCTCTCAGCCCCAGCATTTT

J gene: TRBJ1-2
D gene: -
V gene: TRBV19
clone size: -
CDR3 protein: CASSNRDFPYGYTF
CDR3 DNA: TGTGCCAGTAGTAACAGGGACTTCCCCTATGGCTACACCTTC

J gene: TRBJ1-2
D gene: -
V gene: TRBV5-1
clone size: -
CDR3 protein: CASSFRQGSDGYTF
CDR3 DNA: TGCGCCAGCAGCTTCCGTCAGGGGTCGGATGGCTACACCTTC

J gene: TRBJ2-4
D gene: TRBD1
V gene: TRBV2
clone size: -
CDR3 protein: CASRVPGQGLIAKNIQYF
CDR3 DNA: TGTGCCAGCAGGGTCCCGGGACAGGGATTGATAGCCAAAAACATTCAGTACTTC

J gene: TRBJ2-2
D gene: -
V gene: TRBV23-1
clone size: once
CDR3 protein: CASSQSSSDRGTENTGELFF
CDR3 DNA: TGCGCCAGCAGTCAATCGAGTAGTGATAGAGGGACGGAGAACACCGGGGAGCTGTTTTTT

J gene: TRBJ1-5
D gene: -
V gene: TRBV30
clone size: -
CDR3 protein: CAWSPGGNQPQHF
CDR3 DNA: TGTGCCTGGAGTCCAGGGGGCAATCAGCCCCAGCATTTT

J gene: TRBJ1-5
D gene: -
V gene: TRBV4-2
clone size: -
CDR3 protein: CASSPSMSRRDQPQHF
CDR3 DNA: TGTGCCAGCAGCCCCAGCATGTCCAGACGGGATCAGCCCCAGCATTTT

J gene: TRBJ1-1
D gene: -
V gene: TRBV28
clone size: -
CDR3 protein: CASSLMGGEAFF
CDR3 DNA: TGTGCCAGCAGTTTGATGGGGGGTGAAGCTTTCTTT

J gene: TRBJ2-5
D gene: -
V gene: TRBV6-1
clone size: once
CDR3 protein: CASRRTAQETQYF
CDR3 DNA: TGTGCCAGCAGGCGGACAGCCCAAGAGACCCAGTACTTC

J gene: TRBJ2-7
D gene: TRBD1
V gene: TRBV18
clone size: -
CDR3 protein: CASSPSRGPYEQYF
CDR3 DNA: TGTGCCAGCTCACCTTCCAGGGGGCCCTACGAGCAGTACTTC

J gene: TRBJ2-7
D gene: TRBD2
V gene: TRBV27
clone size: -
CDR3 protein: CASSSRGGYEQYF
CDR3 DNA: TGTGCCAGCAGTAGCCGGGGGGGCTACGAGCAGTACTTC

J gene: TRBJ1-4
D gene: -
V gene: TRBV6-5
clone size: -
CDR3 protein: CASSQGIGEKLFF
CDR3 DNA: TGTGCCAGCTCCCAGGGTATCGGTGAAAAACTGTTTTTT

J gene: TRBJ2-1
D gene: TRBD2
V gene: TRBV5-1
clone size: -
CDR3 protein: CASSLGLTGGFDEQFF
CDR3 DNA: TGCGCCAGCAGCTTGGGTCTAACGGGAGGGTTTGATGAGCAGTTCTTC

J gene: TRBJ2-2
D gene: -
V gene: TRBV2
clone size: -
CDR3 protein: CASSEFTNTGELFF
CDR3 DNA: TGTGCCAGCAGTGAATTCACCAACACCGGGGAGCTGTTTTTT

J gene: TRBJ2-1
D gene: -
V gene: TRBV11-2
clone size: -
CDR3 protein: CASSSNSGTSYNEQFF
CDR3 DNA: TGTGCCAGCAGCTCCAACTCCGGGACTTCCTACAATGAGCAGTTCTTC

J gene: TRBJ2-6
D gene: -
V gene: TRBV5-1
clone size: once
CDR3 protein: CASSETGTYNVLTF
CDR3 DNA: TGCGCCAGCAGCGAAACCGGGACATACAACGTCCTGACTTTC

J gene: TRBJ2-5
D gene: TRBD2
V gene: TRBV4-1
clone size: -
CDR3 protein: CASSQDWLAGPRETQYF
CDR3 DNA: TGCGCCAGCAGCCAAGATTGGCTAGCGGGGCCTAGAGAGACCCAGTACTTC

J gene: TRBJ2-2
D gene: -
V gene: TRBV29-1
clone size: -
CDR3 protein: CSVEVWNRKSGELFF
CDR3 DNA: TGCAGCGTTGAAGTTTGGAACCGTAAATCCGGGGAGCTGTTTTTT

J gene: TRBJ1-2
D gene: TRBD1
V gene: TRBV9
clone size: -
CDR3 protein: CASSVRNRDRGPGVRYGYTF
CDR3 DNA: TGTGCCAGCAGCGTAAGAAACCGGGACAGGGGGCCGGGGGTACGATATGGCTACACCTTC

J gene: TRBJ1-4
D gene: -
V gene: TRBV6-1
clone size: -
CDR3 protein: CASTEGPGFNEKLFF
CDR3 DNA: TGTGCCAGCACCGAGGGTCCAGGATTTAATGAAAAACTGTTTTTT

J gene: TRBJ2-3
D gene: -
V gene: TRBV19
clone size: once
CDR3 protein: CASSMEVATTDTQYF
CDR3 DNA: TGTGCCAGTAGTATGGAAGTAGCAACGACAGATACGCAGTATTTT

J gene: TRBJ2-2
D gene: TRBD1
V gene: TRBV19
clone size: -
CDR3 protein: CASRPGGGFTGELFF
CDR3 DNA: TGTGCCAGTAGGCCAGGGGGCGGTTTCACCGGGGAGCTGTTTTTT

J gene: TRBJ1-1
D gene: -
V gene: TRBV28
clone size: -
CDR3 protein: CASSSRPRAEAFF
CDR3 DNA: TGTGCCAGCAGTTCCCGACCCCGTGCTGAAGCTTTCTTT

J gene: TRBJ2-1
D gene: TRBD2
V gene: TRBV30
clone size: once
CDR3 protein: CAWSLSISGRGLNEQFF
CDR3 DNA: TGTGCCTGGAGTTTGTCGATTAGCGGGAGGGGGCTCAATGAGCAGTTCTTC